The 24 T cell receptor beta chains listed next were all sequenced from one sample in a study of cytomegalovirus exposure and HLA in healthy donors. Researchers ran the PCR with 60 Vbeta and 13 Jbeta primers. Measured with immunoSEQ multiplex PCR; TCRdb has only the in-frame clones, and not every one. The sample includes over 100,000 clones, around 80% of them seen just once. Material for sequencing was PBMCs. These receptors were obtained from a man aged 25 to 40 in good health and CMV-seronegative.

V and J are TRBV7-8 and TRBJ2-7, with 8 bases lining up with TRBD1. The CDR3 contains 15 residues. V lost 1 base, J lost 2 bases, and 4 bases stayed unmatched. Germline CDR1 SGHVS, CDR2 FQNEAQ. CDR3 sequence reads: CASSLVQGAPYEQYF. The CDR3 nucleotides are TGTGCCAGCAGCTTAGTCCAGGGGGCCCCCTACGAGCAGTACTTC.

This sequence joins TRBV19 and TRBJ1-5, with TRBD1 identical over 8 bases. Germline V CDR1 and CDR2: LNHDA, SQIVND (reference sequence). This CDR3 has 14 amino acids. V gave up 5 bases and J gave up 7 bases; unmatched junction bases: 7. In DNA, the CDR3 is TGTGCCAGTAGTCAATACAGGGGGTCCCAGCCCCAGCATTTT. This codes for CASSQYRGSQPQHF.

This chain links TRBV2 with TRBJ1-6; no clear D gene. Germline V CDR1 and CDR2: SNHLY, FYNNEI. Trimming took off 6 bases at V and 2 bases at J, with 8 bases between the two ends. The CDR3 totals 14 residues. The CDR3, as DNA: TGTGCCAGCAGCCCGGGAACCTATAATTCACCCCTCCACTTT. Protein product: CASSPGTYNSPLHF.

This clone was seen once. The chain uses TRBV7-6 and TRBJ2-5; D is possibly TRBD2 (6 bases). This CDR3 contains 15 residues. Per germline, CDR1 SGHVS and CDR2 FNYEAQ. V was trimmed by 2 bases and J by 8 bases, leaving 18 bases between them. In DNA, the CDR3 is TGTGCCAGCAGCTTACCAGCGGGTGCCGTCGCAACCCAGTACTTC. Translation gives CASSLPAGAVATQYF.

The chain is built from TRBV6-1 and TRBJ2-1, with a tentative D call TRBD2 (6 bases). The CDR3 runs to 12 residues. Trimming pared 2 bases from V and 13 bases from J, leaving 12 bases between. Per germline, CDR1 MNHNS and CDR2 SASEGT. The CDR3, as DNA: TGTGCCAGCAGTGAATTGAGGGGAGGTCAGTTCTTC. It codes for CASSELRGGQFF.

This clone was detected a few times. The rearrangement uses TRBV19 and TRBJ1-5; D uncertain. This CDR3 is 14 amino acids long. V lost 6 bases, J lost 5 bases, and 14 bases lay in between. The V gene's germline CDR1 is LNHDA and CDR2 SQIVND (reference sequence). The CDR3 loop is CASSSLRRDQPQHF. For the CDR3, the DNA is TGTGCCAGTAGCTCGTTGCGGCGGGATCAGCCCCAGCATTTT.

V is TRBV11-2 and J is TRBJ2-1; 7 bases map to TRBD2. The CDR3 has 18 residues. V lost 5 bases and J lost 4; bases outside the gene matches: 17. CDR1 and CDR2 (germline): SGHAT, FQNNGV. In nucleotides, the CDR3 is TGTGCCAGCAGCCGAGCTATGATCAGCGGGGCTAATTACAATGAGCAGTTCTTC. It codes for CASSRAMISGANYNEQFF.

This chain links TRBV4-1 with TRBJ2-3; the D gene is possibly TRBD2 (5 bases). The CDR3 has 14 amino acids. V was clipped by 2 bases and J by 1 base, with 7 bases between them. Germline CDR1 MGHRA, CDR2 YSYEKL. The CDR3 region is CASSQTSRTDTQYF. CDR3 nucleotides: TGCGCCAGCAGCCAAACTAGTCGCACAGATACGCAGTATTTT.

The chain recombines TRBV29-1 with TRBJ2-2; D perhaps matches TRBD1 (6 bases). The V gene lost 5 bases and the J gene lost 0 bases, with 10 bases spanning the gap. This CDR3 region has 14 residues. CDR1 and CDR2 from the germline V gene are SQVTM and ANQGSEA. This chain's CDR3 is CSVYAGANTGELFF. The CDR3 region has the DNA TGCAGCGTTTACGCAGGGGCGAACACCGGGGAGCTGTTTTTT.

The J gene is TRBJ2-7, the V gene TRBV6-1; 11 nucleotides agree with TRBD2. Germline V CDR1 and CDR2: MNHNS, SASEGT. The J segment lost 0 bases and the V segment lost 3 bases, leaving 7 bases of the junction unmatched. CDR3 length: 17 amino acids. In DNA form, the CDR3 reads TGTGCCAGCAGTGAGGGACTAGCGGAAGGAACCTCCTACGAGCAGTACTTC. Its protein product is CASSEGLAEGTSYEQYF.

The chain joins TRBV6-6 to TRBJ2-4; weak D call: TRBD2 (5 bases). V was shortened by 6 bases and J by 3 bases, with 15 bases between the two germline ends. Germline V gene lookup returns CDR1 MNHNY and CDR2 SVGAGI (reference sequence). This CDR3 comprises 15 residues. Here the CDR3 DNA reads TGTGCCAGCAGAACATTTTCCGGGAACAAAAACATTCAGTACTTC. Translation: CASRTFSGNKNIQYF.

This clone was counted between two and nine times. The chain links TRBV18 to TRBJ1-1, with TRBD1 as a possible D gene (5 bases). Trimming left V 2 bases short and J 8 bases short, with 12 bases between. The germline V gene encodes CDR1 KGHSH and CDR2 LQKENI. This CDR3 is 13 amino acids long. The CDR3: CASSPTAGMEAFF. In nucleotides, the CDR3 is TGTGCCAGCTCACCAACTGCAGGGATGGAAGCTTTCTTT. The whole variable domain, remainder taken from reference TRBV18 and TRBJ1-1, is NAGVMQNPRHLVRRRGQEARLRCSPMKGHSHVYWYRQLPEEGLKFMVYLQKENIIDESGMPKERFSAEFPKEGPSILRIQQVVRGDSAAYFCASSPTAGMEAFFGQGTRLTVV.

The V and J genes are TRBV27 and TRBJ2-7; the D gene is possibly TRBD1 (5 bases). The CDR3 has 13 residues. Germline V lookup: CDR1 MNHEY, CDR2 SMNVEV (reference sequence). Between the trimmed V and J ends, which lost 1 base and 6 bases, there was a span of 10 bases. CDR3 in amino acids: CASSLCRDCEQYF. CDR3 nucleotide sequence: TGTGCCAGCAGTTTATGCAGGGATTGCGAGCAGTACTTC.

This chain uses TRBV6-4 with TRBJ1-4; 8 positions match TRBD1. CDR1 is MRHNA and CDR2 is SNTAGT in the germline V gene. With V trimmed by 5 bases and J by 7 bases, 9 bases remained unmatched. The CDR3 sequence is 15 residues long. The CDR3 protein is CASSTSTGAGEKLFF. CDR3 DNA sequence: TGTGCCAGCAGTACCTCGACAGGGGCGGGTGAAAAACTGTTTTTT.

J is TRBJ2-1 and V is TRBV5-1, with TRBD2 matching over 9 bases. Trimming took 7 bases from V and 5 from J; bases not matched to a gene: 13. The CDR3 consists of 16 residues. The germline V gene has CDR1 SGHRS and CDR2 YFSETQ. CDR3 DNA sequence: TGCGCCAGCCACTGGGGGGCGGGAGGGCGGCACAATGAGCAGTTCTTC. Amino acids: CASHWGAGGRHNEQFF.

V is TRBV28 and J is TRBJ2-6; tentative D call: TRBD1 (7 bases). Deletions cut 2 bases from V and 1 base from J, with 18 bases between. Germline V gene data show CDR1 as MDHEN and CDR2 as SYDVKM. This CDR3 is 19 amino acids long. The CDR3 bases are TGTGCCAGCAGTTTAGGAGGGGCCAGGGGGGTTTCTGGGGCCAACGTCCTGACTTTC. This gives the protein CASSLGGARGVSGANVLTF.

The gene calls are TRBV6-5 and TRBJ1-2; weak D call: TRBD1 (6 bases). Germline V gene sequence: CDR1 MNHEY, CDR2 SVGAGI. Trimming pared 6 bases from V and 4 bases from J, leaving 15 bases between. The length of the CDR3 is 14 residues. The CDR3 loop reads CASRWTDSIYGYTF. The CDR3, as DNA: TGTGCCAGCAGATGGACAGACTCCATCTATGGCTACACCTTC.

The J gene is TRBJ2-3, the V gene TRBV11-2; 10 positions match TRBD1. The CDR3 has 16 residues. CDR1 is SGHAT and CDR2 is FQNNGV in the germline V gene. Losses at the gene ends were 4 bases for V and 6 bases for J; bases not matched to a gene: 10. The CDR3 sequence: CASSSGGGQGWDTQYF. CDR3 sequence (DNA): TGTGCCAGCAGCTCAGGGGGGGGACAGGGGTGGGATACGCAGTATTTT. Based on the CDR3 plus reference TRBV11-2 and TRBJ2-3, the full variable domain is EAGVAQSPRYKIIEKRQSVAFWCNPISGHATLYWYQQILGQGPKLLIQFQNNGVVDDSQLPKDRFSAERLKGVDSTLKIQPAKLEDSAVYLCASSSGGGQGWDTQYFGPGTRLTVL.

The chain links TRBV4-3 to TRBJ1-4, with 11 nucleotides matching TRBD1. The junction had 7 bases not matched to a gene; V was cut back by 0 bases and J by 7 bases. CDR3 length equals 17 residues. Germline loops: CDR1 LGHNA, CDR2 YSLEER. The CDR3 DNA is TGCGCCAGCAGCCAAGAACCCCGGACAGGGGGCAGTGAAAAACTGTTTTTT. Protein sequence: CASSQEPRTGGSEKLFF.

The rearrangement uses TRBV13 and TRBJ2-5; D unclear. Germline CDR1 is PRHDT and CDR2 is FYEKMQ (reference sequence). With 5 bases removed from V and 0 bases from J, the gap between germline ends came to 7 bases. The CDR3 extends over 13 amino acids. The CDR3 DNA sequence: TGTGCCAGCAGCGCCGACAACCAAGAGACCCAGTACTTC. Translated: CASSADNQETQYF.

The J gene is TRBJ2-3, the V gene TRBV4-1; TRBD1 agrees at 9 bases. The CDR3 covers 17 residues. Germline values: CDR1 MGHRA, CDR2 YSYEKL. The J segment lost 1 base and the V segment lost 1 base, leaving 6 bases of the junction unmatched. The CDR3, as DNA: TGCGCCAGCAGCCAAGGATTCCGGGACAGGGGCACAGATACGCAGTATTTT. Its protein product is CASSQGFRDRGTDTQYF.

This clone was recorded once. This chain uses TRBV6-1 with TRBJ2-1; 7 bases are a match to TRBD2. This CDR3 spans 17 amino acids. The junction had 10 bases not matched to a gene; V was cut back by 2 bases and J by 3 bases. Germline CDR1 and CDR2: MNHNS and SASEGT. CDR3 amino acids: CASSEKGAGVYYNEQFF. CDR3 nucleotides: TGTGCCAGCAGTGAAAAAGGGGCGGGAGTCTACTACAATGAGCAGTTCTTC.

The sample holds a few counts of this clone. The chain joins TRBV14 to TRBJ2-1; the D is unclear. V lost 3 bases and J lost 6, with 9 bases in between. The germline V gene encodes CDR1 SGHDN and CDR2 FVKESK. This CDR3 region has 13 residues. In DNA, the CDR3 is TGTGCCAGCAGCCATCCCCCGGTCAATGAGCAGTTCTTC. Translated, it gives CASSHPPVNEQFF.

V gene TRBV6-1 combines with J gene TRBJ2-5, with 11 bases matching TRBD2. The CDR3 runs to 15 residues. V shed 3 bases and J 2 bases; nucleotides not matched to a gene: 2. Germline values: CDR1 MNHNS, CDR2 SASEGT. CDR3 loop: CASSDLAGGQETQYF. Written as DNA, the CDR3 is TGTGCCAGCAGTGATCTAGCGGGAGGACAAGAGACCCAGTACTTC.